These T cell receptor beta chains were read from a single sample in a study of cytotoxic CD8 clonotypes in ibrutinib-treated CLL. Generated by immunoSEQ multiplex PCR, the TCRdb table keeps only in-frame clones and is missing some. The sample shows approximately 100,000 clones, around 77% of them seen only once. The sample here was PBMCs, taken after 24 months of ibrutinib treatment. All receptors derive from a human donor with chronic lymphocytic leukemia. Both conserved end residues are part of each CDR3. D genes are given only for firm matches. Rows give clone size only sometimes, using once, few, many, or a class for an expanded clone.

>NA|TRBD1|TRBJ1-4|TRBV7-9
CASSPRTGEGEKLFF
TGTGCCAGCAGCCCGAGGACAGGTGAAGGTGAAAAACTGTTTTTT
>once|NA|TRBJ1-5|TRBV30
CAWSVGLKQPQHF
TGTGCCTGGAGTGTAGGGTTGAAACAGCCCCAGCATTTT
>few|NA|TRBJ2-1|TRBV15
CATSRALQNEQFF
TGTGCCACCAGCAGAGCCCTGCAGAATGAGCAGTTCTTC
>once|NA|TRBJ2-5|TRBV7-8
CASSPDHSSERPEASAQYF
TGTGCCAGCAGCCCTGACCACTCGAGTGAGAGACCCGAGGCCTCGGCCCAGTACTTC
>NA|TRBD1|TRBJ1-2|TRBV19
CASTEDRVDYGYTF
TGTGCCAGTACCGAAGACAGGGTTGACTATGGCTACACCTTC
>NA|TRBD1|TRBJ1-2|TRBV5-1
CASSPGQGRDRWGYTF
TGCGCCAGCAGCCCCGGACAGGGGAGGGATCGTTGGGGCTACACCTTC
>NA|NA|TRBJ1-4|TRBV9
CASSVTATNEKLFF
TGTGCCAGCAGCGTGACAGCAACTAATGAAAAACTGTTTTTT
>NA|NA|TRBJ2-7|TRBV9
CASSVDWQGGYEQYF
TGTGCCAGCAGCGTAGACTGGCAGGGCGGTTACGAGCAGTACTTC
>NA|NA|TRBJ2-2|TRBV30
CAWSVRGSFRGRTGELFF
TGTGCCTGGAGTGTACGGGGGTCATTCAGGGGACGGACCGGGGAGCTGTTTTTT
>NA|NA|TRBJ2-7|TRBV6-4
CASSDTAGYEQYF
TGTGCCAGCAGTGACACGGCCGGGTACGAGCAGTACTTC
>NA|TRBD2|TRBJ2-3|TRBV4-1
CASSQEIGGTSDLRTDTQYF
TGCGCCAGCAGCCAAGAAATAGGAGGGACTAGCGACTTAAGGACAGATACGCAGTATTTT
>NA|NA|TRBJ1-6|TRBV5-1
CASSLGPLNSPLHF
TGCGCCAGCAGCTTGGGGCCGCTAAATTCACCCCTCCACTTT
>NA|NA|TRBJ2-2|TRBV6-4
CASTPEDGGELFF
TGTGCCAGCACACCCGAAGACGGCGGGGAGCTGTTTTTT
>many|TRBD1|TRBJ2-7|TRBV29-1
CSVGQGAAYEQYF
TGCAGCGTTGGACAGGGGGCAGCCTACGAGCAGTACTTC
>once|TRBD1|TRBJ2-7|TRBV28
CASTDGGQGAGSALYEQYF
TGTGCCAGCACCGATGGGGGACAGGGGGCGGGTTCGGCTCTCTACGAGCAGTACTTC
>NA|NA|TRBJ1-3|TRBV6-1
CASSEQAIDTIYF
TGTGCCAGCAGTGAGCAGGCGATCGACACCATATATTTT
>few|NA|TRBJ1-5|TRBV19
CASSIEGRQPQHF
TGTGCCAGTAGTATTGAGGGTCGACAGCCCCAGCATTTT
>once|NA|TRBJ1-2|TRBV29-1
CSVQEGRNYGYTF
TGCAGCGTTCAGGAGGGGCGCAACTATGGCTACACCTTC
>NA|NA|TRBJ1-1|TRBV21-1
CASSSRRSFDLNTEAFF
TGTGCCAGCAGCTCCCGGCGGAGTTTCGACTTGAACACTGAAGCTTTCTTT
>few|NA|TRBJ2-7|TRBV7-8
CASSYLANPGRSSEQYF
TGTGCCAGCAGCTATCTCGCCAACCCAGGACGGTCAAGCGAGCAGTACTTC
>once|NA|TRBJ1-1|TRBV18
CASSQTLNTEAFF
TGTGCCAGCTCTCAGACATTGAACACTGAAGCTTTCTTT
>NA|NA|TRBJ1-2|TRBV28
CASSWGGYSNYGYTF
TGTGCCAGCAGTTGGGGGGGGTATTCTAACTATGGCTACACCTTC
>NA|NA|TRBJ1-5|TRBV30
CAWSLKLSNQPQHF
TGTGCCTGGAGCCTAAAATTAAGCAATCAGCCCCAGCATTTT
>once|NA|TRBJ2-2|TRBV7-3
CASSLNAATANTGELFF
TGTGCCAGCAGCTTAAATGCGGCGACAGCGAACACCGGGGAGCTGTTTTTT
>NA|TRBD1|TRBJ2-3|TRBV7-6
CASSPGGDTQYF
TGTGCCAGCAGCCCAGGGGGCGATACGCAGTATTTT
>NA|NA|TRBJ1-1|TRBV20-1
CSAGNTEAFF
TGCAGTGCCGGGAACACTGAAGCTTTCTTT
>NA|NA|TRBJ1-1|TRBV6-6
CASSLRLAGERTEAFF
TGTGCCAGCAGCCTAAGGCTTGCAGGGGAGCGGACTGAAGCTTTCTTT
>NA|TRBD1|TRBJ2-3|TRBV11-2
CASSYRQGIDTQYF
TGTGCCAGCAGCTATCGACAGGGTATTGATACGCAGTATTTT
>NA|NA|TRBJ1-5|TRBV6-5
CASKEQGFSNQPQHF
TGTGCCAGTAAAGAACAGGGTTTTAGCAATCAGCCCCAGCATTTT